This T cell receptor beta chain was profiled in a study of T cell repertoires in cytomegalovirus infection (dated by TCRdb to the late 2010s). Background on the whole study: Alongside well-studied HLA-B-restricted epitopes, the peptide stimulations were aimed at recently identified HLA-C-restricted CMV epitopes, whose presentation resists viral immunomodulation. Donor HLA type was relevant to the analysis, because carriage of CMV infection together with the matching HLA type was indicated by public TCR beta signatures. General conclusions and limits of the study: The ex vivo response was dominated by HLA-C-restricted CMV-specific TCR beta clonotypes, and the single most frequent clonotype in two of eight donors was supplied by these HLA-C-restricted clonotypes. Carriers of CMV infection plus the relevant HLA type were discriminated by the cumulative frequency of public TCR beta family members in the study cohort and in an independent approximately 340-donor cohort.

There are a few counts of this clonotype. Its cognate antigen has yet to be identified. Within one base of it there is no much larger clone, and no base qualities were kept. Sequencing took place on an Illumina HiSeq 1500. Using fastp trimming at Q25 and MiXCR clonotype assembly, TCRdb reanalyzed the public sequencing data and kept in-frame beta chains. Records with the same CDR3 protein are collapsed into one entry carrying the most frequent genes and DNA. Present in this sample are 900,000 to 950,000 distinct CDR3 sequences, about a third of which were seen just once. Under 15% of the sample rests with the top ten. This specimen's treatment or condition label, interpreted: in vitro stimulation with specific CMV peptide epitopes to enrich CMV-specific T cells. V was cut back by 4 bases and J by 0 bases, leaving a gap of 6 bases between them. From the germline V gene, CDR1 is MDHEN and CDR2 is SYDVKM. Measured from the cysteine to the phenylalanine, the CDR3 is 14 residues long. CDR3 DNA only is kept here, 42 bases in frame from base 1.

The receptor was derived from a human donor in good health (CMV status not recorded). Some clones in this sample may be carry-over from other donors' samples. The sample was cultured CD8+ T cells from PBMCs, taken from culture after CMV antigen stimulation. The rearranged chain carries TRBV28 and TRBJ1-4, with the D gene uncertain. In nucleotide form, the sequence is TGTGCCAGCAGTTCGGAAACAACTAATGAAAAACTGTTTTTT. The translation is CASSSETTNEKLFF.